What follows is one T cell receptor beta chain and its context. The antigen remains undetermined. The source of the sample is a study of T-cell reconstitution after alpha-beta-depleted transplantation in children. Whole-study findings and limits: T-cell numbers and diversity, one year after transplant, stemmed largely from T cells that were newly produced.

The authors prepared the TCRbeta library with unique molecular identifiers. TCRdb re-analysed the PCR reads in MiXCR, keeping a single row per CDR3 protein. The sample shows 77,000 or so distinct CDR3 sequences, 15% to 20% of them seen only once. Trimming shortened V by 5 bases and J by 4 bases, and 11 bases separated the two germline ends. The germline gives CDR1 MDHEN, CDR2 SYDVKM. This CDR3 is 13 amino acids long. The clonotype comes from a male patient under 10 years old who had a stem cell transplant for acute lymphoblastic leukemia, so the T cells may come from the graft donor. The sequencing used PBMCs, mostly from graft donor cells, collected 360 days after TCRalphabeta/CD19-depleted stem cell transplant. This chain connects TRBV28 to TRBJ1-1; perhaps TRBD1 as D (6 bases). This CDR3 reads CASSKDSLTEAFF. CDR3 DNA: TGTGCCAGCAGTAAGGACAGCCTCACTGAAGCTTTCTTT.